This is a list of T cell receptor beta chains from one sample in a study of graft-versus-host responses after intestinal transplantation. The data were produced by immunoSEQ multiplex PCR, yet TCRdb's version contains in-frame clones alone and is incomplete. The table records over 45,000 clones, 90% to 95% of them present only once. This sample comprised PBMCs, obtained around 790 days after a first intestinal transplant, on the day of a second. The receptors derive from a human patient who received an intestinal transplant, so some T cells may come from the graft donor. The CDR3 runs from the conserved cysteine through the conserved F or W. The D gene is left open where the match is weak. A row's size may be missing; if present it is once, few, many or a size class.

j_gene: TRBJ1-1; len: 14; v_gene: TRBV7-3; d_gene: NA; abundance: NA; CDR3nt: TGTGCCAGCAGCCGAGCCGGAGGGGACACTGAAGCTTTCTTT; CDR3aa: CASSRAGGDTEAFF
j_gene: TRBJ1-1; len: 13; v_gene: TRBV28; d_gene: NA; abundance: NA; CDR3nt: TGTGCCAGCAGCCCCAGGGTGAAGCCTGAAGCTTTCTTT; CDR3aa: CASSPRVKPEAFF
j_gene: TRBJ1-2; len: 16; v_gene: TRBV15; d_gene: NA; abundance: once; CDR3nt: TGTGCCACCAGCAGAGGCCCATCTCGGGCAGGTAGCGTCTACACCTTC; CDR3aa: CATSRGPSRAGSVYTF
j_gene: TRBJ2-7; len: 13; v_gene: TRBV10-1; d_gene: NA; abundance: NA; CDR3nt: TGCGCCAGCAGTGAAGTCGTAACCTACGAGCAGTACTTC; CDR3aa: CASSEVVTYEQYF
j_gene: TRBJ2-5; len: 11; v_gene: TRBV7-2; d_gene: NA; abundance: NA; CDR3nt: TGTGCCAGCAGCTTTTCAGAGACCCAGTACTTC; CDR3aa: CASSFSETQYF
j_gene: TRBJ1-6; len: 16; v_gene: TRBV7-2; d_gene: TRBD1; abundance: NA; CDR3nt: TGTGCCAGCAGGTTCGCAGGGGGCGCAGAGAATTCACCCCTCCACTTT; CDR3aa: CASRFAGGAENSPLHF
j_gene: TRBJ2-7; len: 14; v_gene: TRBV4-1; d_gene: TRBD2; abundance: NA; CDR3nt: TGCGCCAGCAGCCAAGATCTGAGCGGGGTGGAGCAGTACTTC; CDR3aa: CASSQDLSGVEQYF
j_gene: TRBJ2-3; len: 14; v_gene: TRBV2; d_gene: NA; abundance: NA; CDR3nt: TGTGCCAGCATAACCTTGGTGGGAGCGGATACGCAGTATTTT; CDR3aa: CASITLVGADTQYF
j_gene: TRBJ2-1; len: 17; v_gene: TRBV5-4; d_gene: NA; abundance: NA; CDR3nt: TGTGCCAGCAGCAGCTCGTTGCGGCCAACCCGTTACAATGAGCAGTTCTTC; CDR3aa: CASSSSLRPTRYNEQFF
j_gene: TRBJ2-1; len: 11; v_gene: TRBV5-8; d_gene: TRBD2; abundance: NA; CDR3nt: TGTGCCAGCAGCCGGGGGGGCGTCCAGTTCTTC; CDR3aa: CASSRGGVQFF
j_gene: TRBJ1-1; len: 12; v_gene: TRBV7-2; d_gene: NA; abundance: NA; CDR3nt: TGTGCCAGCAGATCTTGGTCCACTGAAGCTTTCTTT; CDR3aa: CASRSWSTEAFF
j_gene: TRBJ1-1; len: 13; v_gene: TRBV6-6; d_gene: TRBD1; abundance: NA; CDR3nt: TGTGCCAGCAGTACGGACAGGGACACTGAAGCTTTCTTT; CDR3aa: CASSTDRDTEAFF
j_gene: TRBJ1-5; len: 16; v_gene: TRBV6-9; d_gene: NA; abundance: NA; CDR3nt: TGTGCCAGCAGCCAACACCCGACAGGTAAACATCAGCCCCAGCATTTT; CDR3aa: CASSQHPTGKHQPQHF
j_gene: TRBJ2-3; len: 17; v_gene: TRBV4-2; d_gene: TRBD2; abundance: NA; CDR3nt: TGTGCCAGCAGCCAAGTCGGACTAGCGGGTAGCACAGATACGCAGTATTTT; CDR3aa: CASSQVGLAGSTDTQYF
j_gene: TRBJ2-5; len: 13; v_gene: TRBV5-6; d_gene: NA; abundance: once; CDR3nt: TGTGCCAGCAGCCCCAGGGGGAGGGAGACCCAGTACTTC; CDR3aa: CASSPRGRETQYF
j_gene: TRBJ2-6; len: 15; v_gene: TRBV5-4; d_gene: TRBD1; abundance: NA; CDR3nt: TGTGCCAGCAGCCGACAGGGTTCTGGGGCCAACGTCCTGACTTTC; CDR3aa: CASSRQGSGANVLTF
j_gene: TRBJ2-3; len: 14; v_gene: TRBV28; d_gene: NA; abundance: NA; CDR3nt: TGTGCCAGCAGTCAGCCGCTTGGGACAGATACGCAGTATTTT; CDR3aa: CASSQPLGTDTQYF
j_gene: TRBJ2-7; len: 13; v_gene: TRBV5-1; d_gene: TRBD2; abundance: NA; CDR3nt: TGCGCCAGCACCCCTAGCGGGACGAAGGAGCAGTACTTC; CDR3aa: CASTPSGTKEQYF
j_gene: TRBJ2-1; len: 18; v_gene: TRBV29-1; d_gene: TRBD2; abundance: NA; CDR3nt: TGCAGCGTTGAAGATCCAGAGGGAGGTAGCGGGAGGGCCAATGAGCAGTTCTTC; CDR3aa: CSVEDPEGGSGRANEQFF
j_gene: TRBJ1-2; len: 14; v_gene: TRBV7-3; d_gene: TRBD1; abundance: once; CDR3nt: TGTGCCAGCAGCCCCTTTGACAGGGGCTATGGCTACACCTTC; CDR3aa: CASSPFDRGYGYTF
j_gene: TRBJ2-3; len: 15; v_gene: TRBV10-3; d_gene: NA; abundance: NA; CDR3nt: TGTGCCATCAGCCGGGCAGGCCCTAGCACAGATACGCAGTATTTT; CDR3aa: CAISRAGPSTDTQYF